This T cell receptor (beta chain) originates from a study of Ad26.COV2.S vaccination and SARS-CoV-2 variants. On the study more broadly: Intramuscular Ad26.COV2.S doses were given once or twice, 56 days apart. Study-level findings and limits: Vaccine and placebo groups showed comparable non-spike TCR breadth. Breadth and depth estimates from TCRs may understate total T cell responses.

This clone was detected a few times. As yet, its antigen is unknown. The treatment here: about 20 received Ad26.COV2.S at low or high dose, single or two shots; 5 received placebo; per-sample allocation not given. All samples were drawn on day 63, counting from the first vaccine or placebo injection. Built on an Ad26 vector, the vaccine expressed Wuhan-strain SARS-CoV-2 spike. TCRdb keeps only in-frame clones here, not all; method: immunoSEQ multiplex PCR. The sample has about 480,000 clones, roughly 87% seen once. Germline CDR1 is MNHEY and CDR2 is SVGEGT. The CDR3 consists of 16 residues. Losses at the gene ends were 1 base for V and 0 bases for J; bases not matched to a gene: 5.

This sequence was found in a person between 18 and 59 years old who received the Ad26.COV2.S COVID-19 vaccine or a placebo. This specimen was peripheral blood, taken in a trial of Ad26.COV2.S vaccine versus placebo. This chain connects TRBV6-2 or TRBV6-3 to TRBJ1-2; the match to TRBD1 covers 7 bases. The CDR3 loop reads CASSYYGTEANYGYTF. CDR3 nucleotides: TGTGCCAGCAGTTACTACGGGACAGAAGCTAACTATGGCTACACCTTC.